The rows below give T cell receptor beta chains drawn from one sample of a study of T-cell reconstitution after alpha-beta-depleted transplantation in children. From the PCR reads, TCRdb called clonotypes with MiXCR, one entry per CDR3 protein. Here the sample spans about 600,000 distinct CDR3 sequences, 23% being singletons. The starting material was PBMCs, mostly from graft donor cells, obtained 360 days after TCRalphabeta/CD19-depleted stem cell transplant. These receptors were obtained from a boy under two years old who had a stem cell transplant for acute myeloid leukemia, so the T cells may come from the graft donor. Each CDR3 is given with its conserved first and last residue. The D gene is left open where the match is weak. A clone size is listed for some rows: how often the clone was seen (once, few, many), or a class if it is expanded.

TRBJ1-5 | . | TRBV28 | few | TGTGCCAGCACCTTCGGACAGACGAATCAGCCCCAGCATTTT | CASTFGQTNQPQHF
TRBJ2-2 | TRBD1 | TRBV29-1 | many | TGCAGCGGCAACCTAGGACAGGGAGACACCGGGGAGCTGTTTTTT | CSGNLGQGDTGELFF
TRBJ1-1 | . | TRBV6-1 | few | TGTGCCAGCAGGAACCTTATCTCAGGGAACACTGAAGCTTTCTTT | CASRNLISGNTEAFF
TRBJ1-1 | TRBD1 | TRBV20-1 | . | TGCAGTGCAAGGACAGGGAGTTTGGCTTTCTTT | CSARTGSLAFF
TRBJ2-3 | . | TRBV4-1 | . | TGCGCCAGCAGCCAAGTGGTTAGCACAGATACGCAGTATTTT | CASSQVVSTDTQYF
TRBJ2-6 | TRBD1 | TRBV27 | few | TGTGCCAGCAGGGGGGACAGGTACTCTGGGGCCAACGTCCTGACTTTC | CASRGDRYSGANVLTF
TRBJ2-1 | TRBD1 | TRBV6-5 | few | TGTGCCAGCAGTTACTACCGACAGGGTGGCAATGAGCAGTTCTTC | CASSYYRQGGNEQFF
TRBJ2-3 | . | TRBV7-8 | many | TGTGCCAGCAGCTTAGTGGCCTTGACTAGCACAGATACGCAGTATTTT | CASSLVALTSTDTQYF
TRBJ1-1 | . | TRBV7-3 | once | TGTGCCAGCAGCCCATACCTGCGGGGGGGCAGCATGGACACTGAAGCTTTCTTT | CASSPYLRGGSMDTEAFF
TRBJ1-2 | TRBD1 | TRBV20-1 | few | TGCAGTGCTAGAGATCGAGGTGGGGACAGTTCGCTCTATGGCTACACCTTC | CSARDRGGDSSLYGYTF
TRBJ2-3 | . | TRBV28 | few | TGTGCCAGCAGTTCTACCCTTTTCACAGATACGCAGTATTTT | CASSSTLFTDTQYF
TRBJ2-1 | . | TRBV7-9 | few | TGTGCCAGCAGCCCGCCGGGACCATCCAATGAGCAGTTCTTC | CASSPPGPSNEQFF
TRBJ2-3 | . | TRBV6-2/TRBV6-3 | . | TGTGCCAGCAGTTACTCGGGGACGCCTGTGGATACGCAGTATTTT | CASSYSGTPVDTQYF
TRBJ1-1 | . | TRBV10-3 | many | TGTGCCATCAGTGAAGGGGGGATGAACACTGAAGCTTTCTTT | CAISEGGMNTEAFF
TRBJ2-3 | . | TRBV4-3 | . | TGCGCCAGCAGCCAAGAAGGGAGCACAGATACGCAGTATTTT | CASSQEGSTDTQYF
TRBJ1-4 | . | TRBV20-1 | . | TGCAGTGCTATTAGAGGGGACCCATGGGAAAAACTGTTTTTT | CSAIRGDPWEKLFF
TRBJ2-1 | . | TRBV7-8 | . | TGTGCCAGCAGCTCCCGGGCTCAACCCTACAATGAGCAGTTCTTC | CASSSRAQPYNEQFF
TRBJ2-7 | TRBD1 | TRBV6-5 | few | TGTGCCAGCAGTTACTCCGGGACAGGGGGTGGAAACGAGCAGTACTTC | CASSYSGTGGGNEQYF
TRBJ1-1 | TRBD1 | TRBV5-1 | . | TGCGCCAGCAGCACAAGACAGGGCTTGAACACTGAAGCTTTCTTT | CASSTRQGLNTEAFF
TRBJ2-1 | TRBD1 | TRBV20-1 | . | TGCAGTGCAGCCACGGGACAGTTGCAGTTCTTC | CSAATGQLQFF
TRBJ1-1 | TRBD1 | TRBV6-5 | many | TGTGCCAGCAGTTACTCGGCACAGGGGGTTACTGAAGCTTTCTTT | CASSYSAQGVTEAFF
TRBJ2-3 | . | TRBV3-1 | many | TGTGCCAGCAGCCAAGATCTGGCTACCAGCACAGATACGCAGTATTTT | CASSQDLATSTDTQYF
TRBJ2-7 | TRBD1 | TRBV6-1 | . | TGTGCCAGCAGCCGGACAGGCCTTTACGAGCAGTACTTC | CASSRTGLYEQYF
TRBJ2-3 | . | TRBV21-1 | . | TGTGCCAGCAGCAAAACGCAGGGGACGTCCAGGGATACGCAGTATTTT | CASSKTQGTSRDTQYF
TRBJ1-1 | . | TRBV11-2 | . | TGTGCCAGCAGCTCGGAGGGTGGGGTAATGACTGAAGCTTTCTTT | CASSSEGGVMTEAFF
TRBJ2-3 | . | TRBV29-1 | few | TGCAGCGTTGAGAAGGGCAGCGCACTCACAGATACGCAGTATTTT | CSVEKGSALTDTQYF
TRBJ2-5 | TRBD2 | TRBV4-3 | few | TGCGCCAGCAGCCAAGATCTTCTCGCGGGGGGGCGAAAGACCCAGTACTTC | CASSQDLLAGGRKTQYF
TRBJ2-1 | . | TRBV25-1 | many | TGTGCCAGCAGATTAGGGAATGAGCAGTTCTTC | CASRLGNEQFF